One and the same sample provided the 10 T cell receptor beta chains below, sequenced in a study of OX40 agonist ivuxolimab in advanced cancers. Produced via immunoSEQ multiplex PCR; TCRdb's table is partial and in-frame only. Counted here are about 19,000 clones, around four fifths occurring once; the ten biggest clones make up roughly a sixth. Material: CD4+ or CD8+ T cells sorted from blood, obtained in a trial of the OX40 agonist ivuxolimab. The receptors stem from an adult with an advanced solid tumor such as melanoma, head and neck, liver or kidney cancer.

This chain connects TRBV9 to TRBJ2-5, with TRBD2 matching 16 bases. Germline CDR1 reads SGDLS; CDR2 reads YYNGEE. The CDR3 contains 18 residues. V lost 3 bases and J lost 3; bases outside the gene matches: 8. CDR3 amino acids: CASSAGTSGGARKETQYF. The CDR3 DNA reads TGTGCCAGCAGCGCCGGGACTAGCGGGGGGGCCAGGAAAGAGACCCAGTACTTC.

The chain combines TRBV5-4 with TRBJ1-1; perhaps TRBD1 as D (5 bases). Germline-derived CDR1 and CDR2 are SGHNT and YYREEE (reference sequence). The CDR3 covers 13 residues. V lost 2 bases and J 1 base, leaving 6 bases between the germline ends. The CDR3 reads CASSFRGNTEAFF. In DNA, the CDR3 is TGTGCCAGCAGCTTTAGGGGGAACACTGAAGCTTTCTTT.

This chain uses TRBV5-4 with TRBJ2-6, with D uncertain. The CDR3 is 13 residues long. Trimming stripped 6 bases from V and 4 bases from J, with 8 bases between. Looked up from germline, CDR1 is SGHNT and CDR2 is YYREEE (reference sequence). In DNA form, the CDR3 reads TGTGCCAGCACAGACGGCGGGGCCAACGTCCTGACTTTC. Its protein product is CASTDGGANVLTF.

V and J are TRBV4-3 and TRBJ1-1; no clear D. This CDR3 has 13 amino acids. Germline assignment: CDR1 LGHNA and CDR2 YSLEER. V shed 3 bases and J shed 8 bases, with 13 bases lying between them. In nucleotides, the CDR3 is TGCGCCAGCAGCCAGGTCGGTCTCGCGGAAGCTTTCTTT. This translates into CASSQVGLAEAFF.

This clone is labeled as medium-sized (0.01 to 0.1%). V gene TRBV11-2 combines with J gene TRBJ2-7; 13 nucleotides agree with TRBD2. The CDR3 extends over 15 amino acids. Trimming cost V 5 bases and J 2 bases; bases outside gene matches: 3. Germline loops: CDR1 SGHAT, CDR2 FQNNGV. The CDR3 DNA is TGTGCCAGCAGCGCGGGGACTAGCGGGACCTACGAGCAGTACTTC. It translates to CASSAGTSGTYEQYF.

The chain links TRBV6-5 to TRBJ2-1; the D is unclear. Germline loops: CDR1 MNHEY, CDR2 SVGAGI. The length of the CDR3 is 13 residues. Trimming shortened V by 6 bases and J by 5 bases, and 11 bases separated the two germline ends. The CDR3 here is CASSPDDHNEQFF. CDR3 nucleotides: TGTGCCAGCAGCCCCGATGACCACAATGAGCAGTTCTTC.

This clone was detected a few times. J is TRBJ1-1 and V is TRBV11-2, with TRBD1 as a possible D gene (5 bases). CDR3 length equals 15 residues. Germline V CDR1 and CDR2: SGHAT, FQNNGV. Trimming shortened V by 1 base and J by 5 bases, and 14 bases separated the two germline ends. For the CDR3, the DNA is TGTGCCAGCAGCTTAGTGCTGGCGGGGCAAACTGAAGCTTTCTTT. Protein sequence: CASSLVLAGQTEAFF.

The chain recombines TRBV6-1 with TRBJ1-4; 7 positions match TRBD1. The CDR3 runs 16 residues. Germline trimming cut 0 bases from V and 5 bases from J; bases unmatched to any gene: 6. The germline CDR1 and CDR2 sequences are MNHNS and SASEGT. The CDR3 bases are TGTGCCAGCAGTGAAGCCCAGGGGGTGGTAAATGAAAAACTGTTTTTT. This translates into CASSEAQGVVNEKLFF.

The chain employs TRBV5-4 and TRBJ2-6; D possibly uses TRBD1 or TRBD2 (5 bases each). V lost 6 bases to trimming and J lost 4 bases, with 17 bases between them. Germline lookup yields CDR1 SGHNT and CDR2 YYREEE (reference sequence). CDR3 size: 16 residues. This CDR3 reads CASKRWGSGGANVLTF. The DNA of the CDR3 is TGTGCCAGCAAGCGGTGGGGGTCGGGCGGGGCCAACGTCCTGACTTTC.

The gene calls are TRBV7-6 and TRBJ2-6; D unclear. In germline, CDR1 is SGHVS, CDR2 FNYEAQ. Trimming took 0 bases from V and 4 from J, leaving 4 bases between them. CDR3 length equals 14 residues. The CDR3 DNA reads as TGTGCCAGCAGCTTAGCGACGGGGGCCAACGTCCTGACTTTC. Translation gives CASSLATGANVLTF.